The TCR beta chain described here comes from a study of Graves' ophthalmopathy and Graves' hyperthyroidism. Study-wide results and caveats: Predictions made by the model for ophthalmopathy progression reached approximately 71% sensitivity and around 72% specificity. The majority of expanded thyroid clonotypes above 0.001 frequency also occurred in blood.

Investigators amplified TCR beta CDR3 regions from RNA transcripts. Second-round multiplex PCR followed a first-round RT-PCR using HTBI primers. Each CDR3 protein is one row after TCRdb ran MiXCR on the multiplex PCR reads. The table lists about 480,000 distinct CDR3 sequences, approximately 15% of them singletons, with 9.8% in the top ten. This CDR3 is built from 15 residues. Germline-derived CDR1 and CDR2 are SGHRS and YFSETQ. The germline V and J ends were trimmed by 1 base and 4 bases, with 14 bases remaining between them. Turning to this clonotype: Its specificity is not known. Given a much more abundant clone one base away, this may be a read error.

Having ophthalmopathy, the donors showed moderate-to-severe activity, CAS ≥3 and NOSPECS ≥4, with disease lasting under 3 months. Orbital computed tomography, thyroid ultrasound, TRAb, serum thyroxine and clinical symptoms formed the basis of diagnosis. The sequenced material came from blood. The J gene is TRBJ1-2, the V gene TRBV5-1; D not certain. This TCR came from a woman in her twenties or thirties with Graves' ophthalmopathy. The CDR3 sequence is CASSLRVELLYGYTF. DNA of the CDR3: TGCGCCAGCAGCTTGCGGGTGGAGCTCCTCTATGGCTACACCTTC.